This TCR beta chain was identified in a study of T cells in Graves' hyperthyroidism and ophthalmopathy. Study details: Blood from the periphery was taken at initial diagnosis, before any treatment.

This CDR3 has 15 residues. The ends were cut back, 6 bases at V and 0 bases at J, with 16 bases in the middle. CDR1 DFQATT and CDR2 SNEGSKA come from the germline V gene (reference sequence). In its sample, this clonotype was seen many times. RNA transcripts served as the template for amplifying TCR beta CDR3 regions. TCR CDR3 regions were first amplified by RT-PCR with HTBI primers. TCRdb analysed the multiplex PCR reads with MiXCR anew, one entry per CDR3 protein. The sample has about 350,000 distinct CDR3 sequences; 12% to 15% are singletons. Material for sequencing was blood. This receptor was taken from a woman aged 60 to 75 with Graves' ophthalmopathy. This sequence joins TRBV20-1 and TRBJ2-3, with a weak D call TRBD2 (6 bases). This CDR3 reads CSALGAEGSTDTQYF. CDR3 sequence (DNA): TGCAGTGCCTTGGGTGCGGAGGGGAGCACAGATACGCAGTATTTT.